Below, 10 T cell receptor beta chains from the same sample are listed, as sequenced in a study of T cell changes during pregnancy in multiple sclerosis. Sequenced by immunoSEQ multiplex PCR; TCRdb stores in-frame clones only, minus some. The sample has tens of thousands of clones, roughly 88% seen once. This material consisted of peripheral blood, taken in the first trimester of pregnancy. These receptor sequences come from a female donor in good health, enrolled as a control in a pregnancy study.

This clone was detected only a few times. V usage is TRBV6-1 and J usage is TRBJ1-1; possible D gene TRBD1, 5 bases. V was shortened by 10 bases and J by 2 bases, with 17 bases between the two germline ends. This CDR3 has 14 amino acids. CDR1 is MNHNS, CDR2 SASEGT, per germline. The CDR3 DNA reads TGTGCCACCACCGCGGGGACGGCAAACACTGAAGCTTTCTTT. Its translation is CATTAGTANTEAFF.

The rearrangement links TRBV15 to TRBJ2-5; 7 bases are shared with TRBD1. In germline, CDR1 is LNHNV, CDR2 YYDKDF (reference sequence). With 4 bases clipped from V and 5 bases from J, the junction kept 7 bases outside the gene matches. The CDR3 covers 14 residues. In nucleotides, the CDR3 is TGTGCCACCAGCAAGGGACAGATCACCGAGACCCAGTACTTC. It specifies CATSKGQITETQYF.

This clone was seen just once. The chain links TRBV7-8 to TRBJ1-5; tentatively, D is TRBD1 (6 bases). The germline V and J ends were trimmed by 0 bases and 6 bases, with 15 bases remaining between them. The CDR3 loop spans 16 amino acids. Germline CDR1 and CDR2: SGHVS and FQNEAQ. CDR3: CASSLAPGAVGQPQHF. CDR3 coding DNA: TGTGCCAGCAGCTTAGCACCAGGGGCAGTGGGTCAGCCCCAGCATTTT.

The V and J genes are TRBV5-1 and TRBJ2-7; TRBD1 aligns across 9 bases. Unmatched junction bases numbered 17, after V lost 4 bases and J lost 3 bases. CDR3 size: 18 residues. The germline V gene encodes CDR1 SGHRS and CDR2 YFSETQ. CDR3: CASSPGPGTGLRGYEQYF. CDR3 bases: TGCGCCAGCAGCCCAGGACCCGGGACAGGGTTGCGGGGCTACGAGCAGTACTTC.

J is TRBJ2-3 and V is TRBV7-2; TRBD1 matches at 8 bases. The V segment lost 3 bases and the J segment 3 bases; nucleotides outside the gene matches: 5. CDR3 length: 15 amino acids. Germline V gives CDR1 SGHTA, CDR2 FQGNSA. CDR3 nucleotide sequence: TGTGCCAGCAGCTTCGACAGGGGACGGACAGATACGCAGTATTTT. Protein product: CASSFDRGRTDTQYF.

The rearrangement joins TRBV6-4 to TRBJ1-1; D call uncertain. There are 14 residues in the CDR3. Germline-derived CDR1 and CDR2 are MRHNA and SNTAGT. V was cut by 0 bases and J by 6 bases, with 11 bases left in between. The CDR3 loop is CASSDSGENAEAFF. DNA for the CDR3: TGTGCCAGCAGTGACTCGGGAGAAAACGCTGAAGCTTTCTTT.

The V and J genes are TRBV21-1 and TRBJ2-7; whether TRBD2, the table's D call, matches the DNA was not checked. TRBV21-1 has pseudogene status. This CDR3 has 14 residues. Here the CDR3 reads CASSTLAGGHEQYF. CDR3 nucleotide sequence: TGTGCCAGCAGCACCCTAGCGGGAGGACACGAGCAGTACTTC.

J is TRBJ2-1 and V is TRBV7-3; 9 bases agree with TRBD2. The CDR3 loop spans 17 amino acids. Germline V gives CDR1 SGHTA, CDR2 FQGTGA. V was clipped by 5 bases and J by 7 bases; unmatched bases: 15. The CDR3: CASSPRSAGGAANEQFF. CDR3 in DNA: TGTGCCAGCAGCCCCCGCTCTGCGGGGGGGGCAGCAAATGAGCAGTTCTTC.

V is TRBV7-2 and J is TRBJ2-1; D ambiguous. The V end lost 4 bases, the J end lost 6 bases, and 16 bases lay between the germline ends. This CDR3 region has 15 residues. The germline V gene encodes CDR1 SGHTA and CDR2 FQGNSA. CDR3 nucleotide sequence: TGTGCCAGCAGCTCCCCGGTGGTAGCTCGCAATGAGCAGTTCTTC. It encodes CASSSPVVARNEQFF.

The J gene is TRBJ1-1, the V gene TRBV5-6, with TRBD1 as a possible D gene (5 bases). In germline, CDR1 is SGHDT, CDR2 YYEEEE. Trimming shortened V by 3 bases and J by 8 bases, and 11 bases separated the two germline ends. This CDR3 comprises 12 residues. The CDR3 region is CASSSWGVEAFF. The CDR3 bases are TGTGCCAGCAGCTCCTGGGGGGTCGAAGCTTTCTTT.